The entry below gives a single T cell receptor (beta chain) sequence along with its context. The CDR3 is 15 amino acids. Germline loops: CDR1 LGHNA, CDR2 YNFKEQ. The V gene lost 1 base and the J gene lost 6 bases, with 16 bases spanning the gap. The sample comes from a study of cytotoxic CD8 clonotypes in ibrutinib-treated CLL. Sequencing was performed with immunoSEQ multiplex PCR; in TCRdb, only in-frame clones are kept and a portion is missing. Found here are 150,000 or so clones, nearly 90% of them singletons; the top ten hold 3% to 3.5%. The sample in question was PBMCs, obtained at disease progression, from a patient treated with ibrutinib. The rearrangement joins TRBV4-2 to TRBJ2-7; TRBD2 might be the D (6 bases). The TCR was taken from a human donor with chronic lymphocytic leukemia. The CDR3 DNA sequence: TGTGCCAGCAGCCAAGGATTCTCGGGAGCGTCCGAGCAGTACTTC. It specifies CASSQGFSGASEQYF.